This note documents a single T cell receptor (beta chain) sequence. The sample originates from a study of T-cell memory formation after mild COVID-19. Study information: Largely donor-specific TCR clusters were found.

V lost 4 bases, J lost 5 bases, and 18 bases lay in between. The CDR3 has 15 amino acids. Germline values: CDR1 MGHRA, CDR2 YSYEKL. Amplification by 5'RACE using constant-segment primers produced TCR alpha and TCR beta cDNA libraries that carried sample barcodes and UMIs. MiXCR, run by TCRdb on the 5' RACE reads, gives a single entry per CDR3 protein. This table has more than 80,000 distinct CDR3 sequences, under 15% appearing once. The TCR comes from an adult woman who had mild COVID-19 (a few samples of this study predate the infection). Cell type and time point are not known. What was sequenced was PBMCs or a T cell subset sorted from them (not recorded which). The chain uses TRBV4-1 and TRBJ2-7; tentatively, D is TRBD2 (5 bases). The DNA for the CDR3 is TGCGCCAGCAGCCTTAACTGGGTCGGGGAACACGAGCAGTACTTC. Protein sequence: CASSLNWVGEHEQYF.